This TCR beta chain stems from a study of blood T cell repertoires in COVID-19. This clone has a single count. Some clones are missing from TCRdb's copy, which holds only in-frame ones; the method was immunoSEQ multiplex PCR. The table records 250,000 to 400,000 clones, around 87% of them present only once. Sequencing was done on a sample of PBMCs or T cells enriched from blood (not recorded which). This TCR came from a woman under 40 who had recovered from COVID-19.

The CDR3 nucleotides are TGTGCCAGCTCTTCCGTCTACGAGCAGTACTTC. It encodes CASSSVYEQYF. V is TRBV18 and J is TRBJ2-7; D gene uncertain. In germline, CDR1 is KGHSH, CDR2 LQKENI. V was pared by 6 bases and J by 3 bases, with 6 bases between. This CDR3 region has 11 residues.